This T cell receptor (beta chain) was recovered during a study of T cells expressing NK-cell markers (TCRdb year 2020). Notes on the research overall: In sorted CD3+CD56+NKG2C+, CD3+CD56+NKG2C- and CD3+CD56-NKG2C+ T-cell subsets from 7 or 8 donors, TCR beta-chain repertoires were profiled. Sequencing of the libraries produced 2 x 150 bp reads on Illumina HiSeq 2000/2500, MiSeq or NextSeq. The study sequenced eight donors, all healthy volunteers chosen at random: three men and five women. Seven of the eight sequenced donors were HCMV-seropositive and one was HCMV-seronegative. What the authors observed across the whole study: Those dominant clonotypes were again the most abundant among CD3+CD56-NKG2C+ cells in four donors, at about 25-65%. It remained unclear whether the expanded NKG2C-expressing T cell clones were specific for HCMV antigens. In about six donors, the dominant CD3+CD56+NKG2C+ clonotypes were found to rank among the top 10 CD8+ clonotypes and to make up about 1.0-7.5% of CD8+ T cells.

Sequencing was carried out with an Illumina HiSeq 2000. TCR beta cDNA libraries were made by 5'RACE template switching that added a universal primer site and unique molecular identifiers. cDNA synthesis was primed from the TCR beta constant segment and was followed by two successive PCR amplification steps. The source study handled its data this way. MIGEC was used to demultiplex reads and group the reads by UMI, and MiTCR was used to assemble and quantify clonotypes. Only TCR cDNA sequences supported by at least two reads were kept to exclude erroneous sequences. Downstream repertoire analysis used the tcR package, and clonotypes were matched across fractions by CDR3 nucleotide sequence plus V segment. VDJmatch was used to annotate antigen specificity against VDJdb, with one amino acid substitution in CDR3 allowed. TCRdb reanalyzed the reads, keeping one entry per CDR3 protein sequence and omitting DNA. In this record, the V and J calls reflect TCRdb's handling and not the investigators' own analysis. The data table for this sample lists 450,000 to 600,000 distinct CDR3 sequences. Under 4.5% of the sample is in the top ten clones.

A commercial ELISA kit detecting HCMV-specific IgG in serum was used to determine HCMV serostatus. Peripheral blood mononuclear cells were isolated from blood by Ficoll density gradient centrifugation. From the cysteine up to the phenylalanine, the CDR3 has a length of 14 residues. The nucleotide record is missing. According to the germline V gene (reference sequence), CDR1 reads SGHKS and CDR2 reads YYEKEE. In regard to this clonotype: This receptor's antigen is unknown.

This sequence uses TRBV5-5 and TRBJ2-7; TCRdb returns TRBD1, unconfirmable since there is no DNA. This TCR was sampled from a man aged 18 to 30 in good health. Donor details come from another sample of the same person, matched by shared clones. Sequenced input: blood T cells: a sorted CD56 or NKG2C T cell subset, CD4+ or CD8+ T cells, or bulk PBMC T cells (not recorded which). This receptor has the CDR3 CASSLEDRGNEQYF.